One sample yielded the 27 T cell receptor beta chains listed below, sequenced in a study of CD4 T cells in relation to SARS-CoV-2 and coronaviruses. The repertoire was sequenced with immunoSEQ multiplex PCR; TCRdb's copy has only in-frame clones and lacks some. The sample yields about 36,000 clones, around 83% seen once. The antigens of these receptors remain unknown. Material: naive CD4+ T cells from PBMCs, cultured in vitro. Subset described: naive CD4+ T cells isolated by negative enrichment. The origin of the receptors is an adult with COVID-19.

V usage is TRBV10-3 and J usage is TRBJ2-3, with TRBD1 as a possible D gene (6 bases). The CDR3 runs to 16 residues. CDR1 and CDR2 (germline): ENHRY, SYGVKD. Trimming removed 6 bases at V and 2 bases at J, with 18 bases between. CDR3 protein: CAISRGQSYYTDTQYF. The CDR3 DNA reads TGTGCCATCAGCCGAGGACAGAGTTATTACACAGATACGCAGTATTTT.

The chain couples TRBV2 to TRBJ1-5, with D unresolved. CDR1 and CDR2 (germline): SNHLY, FYNNEI. The length of the CDR3 is 15 residues. V was pared by 5 bases and J by 7 bases, with 18 bases between. This chain's CDR3 is CASSPPTTRTQPQHF. For the CDR3, the DNA is TGTGCCAGCAGTCCCCCGACAACGAGGACCCAGCCCCAGCATTTT.

V and J are TRBV3-1 (or the pseudogene TRBV3-2) and TRBJ1-6; the match to TRBD1 covers 8 bases. CDR3 length: 14 residues. V lost 8 bases and J lost 4; bases outside the gene matches: 4. Germline V gives CDR1 LGHDT, CDR2 YNNKEL (reference sequence). CDR3 sequence (DNA): TGTGCCAGCGGACAGGGTTCGTATAATTCACCCCTCCACTTT. Residues: CASGQGSYNSPLHF.

The J gene is TRBJ2-3, the V gene TRBV24-1; D might be TRBD1 or TRBD2, each matching 5 bases. CDR1 and CDR2 from the germline V gene are KGHDR and SFDVKD. The germline V and J ends were trimmed by 12 bases and 2 bases, with 17 bases remaining between them. This CDR3 has 14 amino acids. The CDR3 DNA is TGTGCCGTCAAGCTGGGACGGACCACAGATACGCAGTATTTT. This encodes CAVKLGRTTDTQYF.

V and J are TRBV27 and TRBJ1-2, with D possibly TRBD1 on 5 matching bases. CDR3 length: 13 amino acids. Trimming removed 4 bases from V and 8 bases from J, with 14 bases in between. Germline V gene data show CDR1 as MNHEY and CDR2 as SMNVEV (reference sequence). CDR3 nucleotide sequence: TGTGCCAGCAGTTCAGGGCCTTCTCGGGGCTACACCTTC. Translated, it gives CASSSGPSRGYTF.

J is TRBJ2-6 and V is TRBV10-1; D could derive from TRBD1 or TRBD2 (5 bases each). CDR3 length: 17 amino acids. Germline V gives CDR1 WNHNN, CDR2 SYGVQD (reference sequence). The ends were cut back, 6 bases at V and 1 base at J, with 16 bases in the middle. The chain's CDR3 is CASRHRDGNSGANVLTF. The CDR3 coding sequence is TGCGCCAGCAGGCACCGGGACGGTAATTCTGGGGCCAACGTCCTGACTTTC.

V and J are TRBV7-9 and TRBJ1-2, with no clear D. Trimming took off 4 bases at V and 4 bases at J, with 16 bases between the two ends. Germline V lookup: CDR1 SEHNR, CDR2 FQNEAQ (reference sequence). The CDR3 spans 15 residues. This CDR3 is CASSSSRFSGYGYTF. DNA for the CDR3: TGTGCCAGCAGCTCCAGTCGGTTTTCGGGCTATGGCTACACCTTC.

The rearrangement links TRBV6-5 to TRBJ1-6, with 7 bases identical to TRBD1. The CDR3 sequence is 14 residues long. J gave up 5 bases and V 7 bases, and 5 bases lay outside the gene matches. Germline CDR1 and CDR2: MNHEY and SVGAGI. Here the CDR3 reads CASTRGTDNSPLHF. The CDR3, as DNA: TGTGCCAGCACCCGCGGGACAGATAATTCACCCCTCCACTTT.

The J gene is TRBJ1-5, the V gene TRBV30; D gene ambiguous. CDR1 and CDR2 from the germline V gene are GTSNPN and SVGIG (reference sequence). Between the trimmed V and J ends, which lost 2 bases and 0 bases, there was a span of 11 bases. There are 15 residues in the CDR3. The CDR3 coding sequence is TGTGCCTGGAGTCGGGGTGATTATAGCAATCAGCCCCAGCATTTT. As protein: CAWSRGDYSNQPQHF.

The table lists this clone with a few counts. V and J are TRBV6-5 and TRBJ2-7; the D gene is possibly TRBD2 (6 bases). V gave up 2 bases and J gave up 1 base, with 12 bases separating them. Germline V CDR1 and CDR2: MNHEY, SVGAGI. CDR3 length: 15 amino acids. DNA of the CDR3: TGTGCCAGCAGTTACGCGGGACGGTTTTCCTACGAGCAGTACTTC. Encoded protein: CASSYAGRFSYEQYF.

CDR3 coding DNA: TGTGCCAGCAGTTTATCGGTAGCGGGAGGTTCCAATGAGCAGTTCTTC. Its protein is CASSLSVAGGSNEQFF. The chain recombines TRBV27 with TRBJ2-1; 10 bases fit TRBD2. V lost 0 bases, J lost 6 bases, and 5 bases stayed unmatched. Per germline, CDR1 MNHEY and CDR2 SMNVEV (reference sequence). The CDR3 is made up of 16 amino acids.

The chain carries TRBV18 and TRBJ1-2; D remains ambiguous. Germline assignment: CDR1 KGHSH and CDR2 LQKENI. The CDR3 totals 14 residues. The V end was cut by 3 bases, the J end by 5 bases, with 13 bases between. The CDR3 spells CASSPGVTGYGYTF. The CDR3 DNA reads as TGTGCCAGCTCACCGGGAGTAACGGGGTATGGCTACACCTTC.

V and J are TRBV2 and TRBJ2-7; 8 bases match TRBD1. This CDR3 is built from 14 residues. Germline assignment: CDR1 SNHLY and CDR2 FYNNEI. The V and J ends lost 7 bases and 4 bases, in that order; junction bases with no gene match: 9. The CDR3 loop is CASKLAGGSYEQYF. For the CDR3, the DNA is TGTGCCAGCAAGTTGGCAGGGGGCTCGTACGAGCAGTACTTC.

The chain joins TRBV27 to TRBJ2-5; 9 nucleotides match TRBD2. The germline V gene encodes CDR1 MNHEY and CDR2 SMNVEV (reference sequence). With 2 bases clipped from V and 2 bases from J, the junction kept 9 bases outside the gene matches. The CDR3 extends over 17 amino acids. The CDR3 is CASSLRWASGDQETQYF. The DNA of the CDR3 is TGTGCCAGCAGTTTAAGGTGGGCTAGCGGGGATCAAGAGACCCAGTACTTC.

V usage is TRBV19 and J usage is TRBJ2-3, with D possibly being TRBD1 or TRBD2 (5 bases each). The CDR3 loop spans 15 amino acids. The V and J ends lost 2 bases and 1 base respectively, with 10 bases between them. Germline values: CDR1 LNHDA, CDR2 SQIVND (reference sequence). CDR3 in DNA: TGTGCCAGTAGTATATCGGGGACCCGCACAGATACGCAGTATTTT. Translated: CASSISGTRTDTQYF.

This clone was counted only a few times. V and J are TRBV11-2 and TRBJ2-1; D uncertain. Germline CDR1 reads SGHAT; CDR2 reads FQNNGV. The CDR3 has 14 residues. V shed 4 bases and J shed 3 bases, with 10 bases lying between them. CDR3 amino acids: CASSSLTHYNEQFF. CDR3 coding DNA: TGTGCCAGCAGCTCTTTGACCCACTACAATGAGCAGTTCTTC.

The rearrangement uses TRBV5-1 and TRBJ1-3; D is ambiguous. Trimming stripped 4 bases from V and 0 bases from J, with 14 bases between. Germline CDR1 is SGHRS and CDR2 is YFSETQ. CDR3 length: 16 residues. The CDR3 nucleotides read TGCGCCAGCAGCACCGGGCCTCAAAGCTCTGGAAACACCATATATTTT. The encoded protein is CASSTGPQSSGNTIYF. Drawing the rest from reference TRBV5-1 and TRBJ1-3, the complete variable domain is KAGVTQTPRYLIKTRGQQVTLSCSPISGHRSVSWYQQTPGQGLQFLFEYFSETQRNKGNFPGRFSGRQFSNSRSEMNVSTLELGDSALYLCASSTGPQSSGNTIYFGEGSWLTVV.

The rearrangement joins TRBV20-1 to TRBJ2-7, with D unclear. Germline lookup yields CDR1 DFQATT and CDR2 SNEGSKA (reference sequence). V shed 3 bases and J shed 5 bases, with 17 bases lying between them. The CDR3 is 14 residues long. CDR3 coding DNA: TGCAGTGCTAGTCCCCCGCCCTGGGTCCACGAGCAGTACTTC. This sequence encodes CSASPPPWVHEQYF.

The V call is TRBV9, the J call TRBJ2-5; D call uncertain. The V end lost 2 bases, the J end lost 2 bases, and 10 bases lay between the germline ends. Germline loops: CDR1 SGDLS, CDR2 YYNGEE. This CDR3 is 14 amino acids long. The CDR3 nucleotides read TGTGCCAGCAGCGTTACTGGCGGACAAGAGACCCAGTACTTC. It translates to CASSVTGGQETQYF. Supplemented by reference TRBV9 and TRBJ2-5, the full variable domain reads DSGVTQTPKHLITATGQRVTLRCSPRSGDLSVYWYQQSLDQGLQFLIQYYNGEERAKGNILERFSAQQFPDLHSELNLSSLELGDSALYFCASSVTGGQETQYFGPGTRLLVL.

This clone has only one observation. The chain carries TRBV5-1 and TRBJ2-3; D remains unclear. Trimming cost V 2 bases and J 5 bases, with 12 bases left between them. The length of the CDR3 is 14 residues. Germline V gene sequence: CDR1 SGHRS, CDR2 YFSETQ. The CDR3 region has the DNA TGCGCCAGCAGCTTATCCGGACCCGTAGATACGCAGTATTTT. Its translation is CASSLSGPVDTQYF.

The rearrangement links TRBV28 to TRBJ1-3; D is unresolved. Germline CDR1 is MDHEN and CDR2 is SYDVKM. The V end lost 2 bases, the J end lost 0 bases, and 8 bases lay between the germline ends. The CDR3 is 15 residues long. The CDR3 nucleotides are TGTGCCAGCAGTTTAACTGCCGCCTCTGGAAACACCATATATTTT. This codes for CASSLTAASGNTIYF.

The rearrangement links TRBV30 to TRBJ1-2, with D perhaps matching TRBD1 (5 bases). CDR3 size: 13 residues. CDR1 and CDR2 (germline): GTSNPN, SVGIG (reference sequence). Between the trimmed V and J ends, which lost 6 bases and 1 base, there was a span of 12 bases. This CDR3 reads CACGQGRNYGYTF. DNA of the CDR3: TGTGCCTGTGGGCAGGGCCGTAACTATGGCTACACCTTC.

The genes are TRBV28 and TRBJ1-1, with 8 bases lining up with TRBD1. V shed 8 bases and J 3 bases; nucleotides not matched to a gene: 8. The CDR3 consists of 14 residues. Germline V lookup: CDR1 MDHEN, CDR2 SYDVKM. The CDR3 DNA is TGTGCCAGCGTTTTGGGACAGGCCTACACTGAAGCTTTCTTT. Translation gives CASVLGQAYTEAFF.

This clone was counted a few times. The CDR3 coding sequence is TGTGCCAGCAGCTCGGGACAGGGGTCTAATTCACCCCTCCACTTT. The encoded protein is CASSSGQGSNSPLHF. This chain links TRBV11-2 with TRBJ1-6; the match to TRBD1 covers 10 bases. The germline V gene has CDR1 SGHAT and CDR2 FQNNGV. V gave up 4 bases and J gave up 6 bases; unmatched junction bases: 3. CDR3 size: 15 residues. The full variable domain, completed using reference TRBV11-2 and TRBJ1-6, is EAGVAQSPRYKIIEKRQSVAFWCNPISGHATLYWYQQILGQGPKLLIQFQNNGVVDDSQLPKDRFSAERLKGVDSTLKIQPAKLEDSAVYLCASSSGQGSNSPLHFGNGTRLTVT.

V usage is TRBV15 and J usage is TRBJ1-6, with 7 nucleotides matching TRBD1. V shed 4 bases, J shed 3 bases, and the junction held 3 bases outside the gene matches. This CDR3 spans 15 amino acids. Germline assignment: CDR1 LNHNV and CDR2 YYDKDF (reference sequence). In DNA form, the CDR3 reads TGTGCCACCAGCAAGGGACAGAGCTATAATTCACCCCTCCACTTT. Amino acids: CATSKGQSYNSPLHF.

The chain recombines TRBV28 with TRBJ2-6; 8 bases match TRBD1. The CDR3 consists of 18 residues. Losses at the gene ends were 2 bases for V and 0 bases for J; bases not matched to a gene: 6. Germline CDR1 MDHEN, CDR2 SYDVKM. The CDR3 DNA sequence: TGTGCCAGCAGTTTAAAGGGACAGGTATACTCTGGGGCCAACGTCCTGACTTTC. Its protein is CASSLKGQVYSGANVLTF.

This chain joins TRBV7-9 and TRBJ2-3; 8 bases align to TRBD2. This CDR3 spans 16 amino acids. V lost 4 bases and J lost 4; bases outside the gene matches: 10. The germline gives CDR1 SEHNR, CDR2 FQNEAQ (reference sequence). In DNA form, the CDR3 reads TGTGCCAGCAGCTCCAAACGGGAGGGCGGCGCAGATACGCAGTATTTT. As protein: CASSSKREGGADTQYF. The entire variable domain, with the rest obtained from reference TRBV7-9 and TRBJ2-3, is as follows: DTGVSQNPRHKITKRGQNVTFRCDPISEHNRLYWYRQTLGQGPEFLTYFQNEAQLEKSRLLSDRFSAERPKGSFSTLEIQRTEQGDSAMYLCASSSKREGGADTQYFGPGTRLTVL.